This record covers a single T cell receptor beta chain. Antigen: not known. The data were taken from a study of T cell responses to AZD1222 COVID-19 vaccine. This table comes from immunoSEQ multiplex PCR, and its TCRdb copy is limited to in-frame clones, with some not included. The sample holds about 170,000 clones, 85% to 90% seen once. Study-wide results and limits: Among vaccine-associated CD4 TCRs, coverage spanned spike, with dominance at 160-218 and 743-854. Females made up more of the donors, who were largely white British, and clonal diversity may have come out too low. Breadth and depth of Spike-specific TCRs rose after two AZD1222 doses.

Trimming cost V 4 bases and J 4 bases, with 13 bases left between them. CDR1 SEHNR and CDR2 FQNEAQ come from the germline V gene (reference sequence). This CDR3 is built from 15 residues. Sequencing used peripheral blood, obtained on day 0 of AZD1222 vaccination. This clonotype was obtained from an adult in good health. The chain links TRBV7-9 to TRBJ1-4; D call uncertain. Written as DNA, the CDR3 is TGTGCCAGCAGCTCCGGGGAGATAGTTAATGAAAAACTGTTTTTT. Translating gives CASSSGEIVNEKLFF.